These 25 T cell receptor beta chains came from one sample sequenced in a study of blood T cell repertoires in COVID-19. The protocol was immunoSEQ multiplex PCR, while the TCRdb copy is restricted to in-frame clones and leaves out a portion. Of more than 85,000 clones listed, over 70% are singletons. The sample taken for sequencing was peripheral blood. These receptors all stem from a human donor in a cohort sampled during active or convalescent COVID-19.

V gene TRBV4-1 combines with J gene TRBJ2-4, with 10 nucleotides matching TRBD1. CDR1 and CDR2 from the germline V gene are MGHRA and YSYEKL. The V segment lost 1 base and the J segment 1 base; nucleotides outside the gene matches: 1. The CDR3 runs 16 residues. The CDR3 DNA sequence: TGCGCCAGCAGCCAAGTGGGACAGGGGGCCAAAAACATTCAGTACTTC. Translated: CASSQVGQGAKNIQYF.

The rearrangement joins TRBV12-1 to TRBJ2-3; the table's D call TRBD2 went unverified against the DNA. TRBV12-1 is shown as a pseudogene. The CDR3 totals 15 residues. CDR3 protein: CASSQTSGITDTQYF. In DNA form, the CDR3 reads TGTGCCAGCAGCCAGACTAGCGGAATCACAGATACGCAGTATTTT.

CDR3 amino acids: CASSIEYRTTDTQYF. The CDR3 coding sequence is TGTGCCAGTAGTATAGAGTACAGAACCACAGATACGCAGTATTTT. This chain links TRBV19 with TRBJ2-3, with D uncertain. Looked up from germline, CDR1 is LNHDA and CDR2 is SQIVND (reference sequence). The CDR3 has 15 residues. V was shortened by 0 bases and J by 2 bases, with 9 bases between the two germline ends.

V usage is TRBV5-6 and J usage is TRBJ2-3; 10 nucleotides agree with TRBD2. Trimming removed 6 bases from V and 1 base from J; junction bases left unmatched: 5. Germline CDR1 SGHDT, CDR2 YYEEEE. The CDR3 totals 15 residues. The CDR3 sequence is CASTQRGGGTDTQYF. The CDR3 DNA sequence: TGTGCCAGCACCCAGCGGGGGGGCGGCACAGATACGCAGTATTTT.

As concerns this clone: The sample contains more than one DNA sequence encoding this CDR3. The chain couples TRBV6-4 to TRBJ1-2; 8 nucleotides align to TRBD1. The germline V gene has CDR1 MRHNA and CDR2 SNTAGT. V shed 5 bases and J 2 bases; nucleotides not matched to a gene: 4. This CDR3 comprises 14 residues. CDR3 region: CASSRDRSNYGYTF. The CDR3 region has the DNA TGTGCCAGCAGTAGGGACAGGAGCAACTATGGCTACACCTTC.

As DNA, the CDR3 is TGTGCCACCAGTGATAAAGGGACTAGCGGGAGATCCTACGAGCAGTACTTC. Translated, it gives CATSDKGTSGRSYEQYF. The chain uses TRBV24-1 and TRBJ2-7; TRBD2 matches at 14 bases. The CDR3 sequence is 17 residues long. Germline CDR1 reads KGHDR; CDR2 reads SFDVKD. Trimming took 3 bases from V and 1 from J; bases not matched to a gene: 4.

The chain combines TRBV6-5 with TRBJ1-1; 8 nucleotides agree with TRBD1. Germline assignment: CDR1 MNHEY and CDR2 SVGAGI. The CDR3 is made up of 14 amino acids. Losses at the gene ends were 6 bases for V and 6 bases for J; bases not matched to a gene: 9. The CDR3 is CASRFRGQEPEAFF. The CDR3 DNA reads as TGTGCCAGCAGGTTCAGGGGGCAGGAGCCTGAAGCTTTCTTT.

This clone has only a few counts. The chain's CDR3 is CASSPTGLTTNEKLFF. For the CDR3, the DNA is TGTGCCAGCAGCCCGACAGGGCTAACAACTAATGAAAAACTGTTTTTT. V usage is TRBV27 and J usage is TRBJ1-4, with 7 bases that match TRBD1. CDR1 and CDR2 from the germline V gene are MNHEY and SMNVEV (reference sequence). This CDR3 is 16 amino acids long. J gave up 0 bases and V 6 bases, and 7 bases lay outside the gene matches.

The gene calls are TRBV7-9 and TRBJ1-6; a possible D gene is TRBD1 (6 bases). V was clipped by 5 bases and J by 9 bases, with 14 bases between them. The V gene's germline CDR1 is SEHNR and CDR2 FQNEAQ (reference sequence). This CDR3 contains 14 residues. CDR3 in amino acids: CASSRQGIGSPLHF. The CDR3 DNA reads TGTGCCAGCAGCCGCCAGGGGATAGGTTCACCCCTCCACTTT.

The rearrangement uses TRBV5-1 and TRBJ1-5, with no clear D. Germline V gene data show CDR1 as SGHRS and CDR2 as YFSETQ. V lost 0 bases, J lost 5 bases, and 12 bases lay in between. This CDR3 region has 15 residues. The DNA for the CDR3 is TGCGCCAGCAGCTTGGCCGGCGGGAGCTATCAGCCCCAGCATTTT. It yields the protein CASSLAGGSYQPQHF.

The rearrangement joins TRBV28 to TRBJ2-1; TRBD2 matches 12 bases. The CDR3 spans 18 residues. From germline, CDR1 is MDHEN and CDR2 SYDVKM. With V trimmed by 5 bases and J by 8 bases, 16 bases remained unmatched. CDR3 protein: CASSDPNLTSGSSDEQFF. DNA for the CDR3: TGTGCCAGCAGTGACCCTAACCTGACTAGCGGGAGTAGCGATGAGCAGTTCTTC.

This chain uses TRBV5-1 with TRBJ2-7, with a possible D match to TRBD1 (6 bases). From germline, CDR1 is SGHRS and CDR2 YFSETQ. Between the trimmed V and J ends, which lost 3 bases and 3 bases, there was a span of 13 bases. This CDR3 comprises 14 residues. The DNA for the CDR3 is TGCGCCAGCAGCTCACAGGGTCGTCTCTACGAGCAGTACTTC. Encoded protein: CASSSQGRLYEQYF.

The chain has TRBV5-6 and TRBJ2-7, with 8 bases identical to TRBD2. The CDR3 is 15 amino acids. V gave up 2 bases and J gave up 4 bases; unmatched junction bases: 8. Per germline, CDR1 SGHDT and CDR2 YYEEEE. DNA for the CDR3: TGTGCCAGCAGCTTTGTCGGGGGGGCCGGGTACGAGCAGTACTTC. The encoded protein is CASSFVGGAGYEQYF.

The rearrangement joins TRBV19 to TRBJ1-4; 7 bases line up with TRBD1. The CDR3 loop spans 15 amino acids. With V trimmed by 9 bases and J by 8 bases, 15 bases remained unmatched. The germline CDR1 and CDR2 sequences are LNHDA and SQIVND (reference sequence). The CDR3 spells CASTRAGTAKEKLFF. DNA for the CDR3: TGTGCCAGCACCCGCGCCGGGACAGCGAAGGAAAAACTGTTTTTT.

This CDR3 is CATLPGGAYQPQHF. CDR3 nucleotides: TGTGCCACCCTTCCAGGGGGCGCCTATCAGCCCCAGCATTTT. The chain uses TRBV6-4 and TRBJ1-5; 8 bases fit TRBD1. J was trimmed by 5 bases and V by 10 bases; bases with no gene match: 10. The CDR3 covers 14 residues. Germline V gives CDR1 MRHNA, CDR2 SNTAGT.

This sequence joins TRBV27 and TRBJ2-7; TRBD1 matches 12 bases. The CDR3 length is 18 residues. V was clipped by 5 bases and J by 1 base; unmatched bases: 12. Looked up from germline, CDR1 is MNHEY and CDR2 is SMNVEV (reference sequence). CDR3 sequence: CASSGRRPGQGASYEQYF. CDR3 sequence (DNA): TGTGCCAGCAGTGGAAGAAGACCGGGACAGGGGGCTTCCTACGAGCAGTACTTC.

On this clone: One junction end disagrees with the germline gene, perhaps due to a read error. This chain joins TRBV12-3 or TRBV12-4 and TRBJ1-1; D is unresolved. This CDR3 is 12 amino acids long. The CDR3, as DNA: TGTGCCAGCAGTTTCGAGGGCACTGAAGCTTTCTGG. As protein: CASSFEGTEAFW.

The gene calls are TRBV7-2 and TRBJ1-4; 12 bases match TRBD1. Germline V gene lookup returns CDR1 SGHTA and CDR2 FQGNSA. V was pared by 5 bases and J by 7 bases, with 5 bases of the junction left unmatched. The CDR3 is 15 amino acids. CDR3 residues: CASSRRDRGPEKLFF. The CDR3 DNA is TGTGCCAGCAGCCGGCGGGACAGGGGGCCTGAAAAACTGTTTTTT. The full variable domain, in which reference TRBV7-2 and TRBJ1-4 provide the parts outside the CDR3, is GAGVSQSPSNKVTEKGKDVELRCDPISGHTALYWYRQSLGQGLEFLIYFQGNSAPDKSGLPSDRFSAERTGGSVSTLTIQRTQQEDSAVYLCASSRRDRGPEKLFFGSGTQLSVL.

This clone came up once. This chain uses TRBV2 with TRBJ2-5; 9 bases fit TRBD2. After removal of 7 bases from V and 1 base from J, the junction contained 13 bases not matched to a gene. The CDR3 is made up of 17 amino acids. Germline CDR1 is SNHLY and CDR2 is FYNNEI. CDR3 in amino acids: CASTPAGGPEVQETQYF. DNA of the CDR3: TGTGCCAGCACCCCCGCGGGAGGGCCAGAGGTCCAAGAGACCCAGTACTTC.

V gene TRBV28 combines with J gene TRBJ1-2; D is unresolved. Germline V gene sequence: CDR1 MDHEN, CDR2 SYDVKM. The CDR3 extends over 10 amino acids. V was trimmed by 6 bases and J by 8 bases, leaving 7 bases between them. CDR3: CASRSEGYTF. The CDR3 bases are TGTGCCAGCAGGTCGGAGGGCTACACCTTC.

The CDR3 loop reads CAWSHRGSQPQHF. The CDR3 nucleotides are TGTGCCTGGAGCCACAGGGGGAGTCAGCCCCAGCATTTT. The chain recombines TRBV30 with TRBJ1-5; TRBD1 aligns across 8 bases. This CDR3 comprises 13 residues. V shed 3 bases and J 6 bases; nucleotides not matched to a gene: 4. CDR1 and CDR2 (germline): GTSNPN, SVGIG (reference sequence).

The chain links TRBV30 to TRBJ1-1; 11 nucleotides match TRBD1. This CDR3 is built from 15 residues. Losses at the gene ends were 4 bases for V and 4 bases for J; bases not matched to a gene: 8. Germline-derived CDR1 and CDR2 are GTSNPN and SVGIG (reference sequence). The CDR3 coding sequence is TGTGCCTGGACGTATCGGGACAGGGGGTCCACTGAAGCTTTCTTT. Residues: CAWTYRDRGSTEAFF.

The rearrangement joins TRBV5-5 to TRBJ1-4; D is undetermined. CDR3 size: 16 residues. Germline V gene lookup returns CDR1 SGHKS and CDR2 YYEKEE (reference sequence). V was cut by 4 bases and J by 4 bases, with 17 bases left in between. DNA for the CDR3: TGTGCCAGCAGCCCGGCAGGTACAGATTTTAATGAAAAACTGTTTTTT. It translates to CASSPAGTDFNEKLFF.

This clone was recorded once. J is TRBJ1-4 and V is TRBV6-2 or TRBV6-3; the D is unclear. CDR1 is MNHEY, CDR2 SVGEGT, per germline. V lost 5 bases, J lost 4 bases, and 14 bases lay in between. The CDR3 runs to 15 residues. The CDR3 DNA follows: TGTGCCAGCAGTCGACAAGGGAGGCGTAATGAAAAACTGTTTTTT. Its translation is CASSRQGRRNEKLFF.

The gene calls are TRBV25-1 and TRBJ1-6, with TRBD1 matching 7 bases. CDR1 and CDR2 (germline): MGHDK, SYGVNS. This CDR3 has 14 residues. Trimming at V came to 6 bases and at J to 9 bases, leaving 8 bases not matched to a gene. The CDR3 sequence is CASSVTGAGSPLHF. Written as DNA, the CDR3 is TGTGCCAGCAGCGTAACAGGGGCCGGTTCACCCCTCCACTTT.